This TCR beta chain came from a study of CD8+ T cells in alopecia areata. Study-level points and caveats: For lesional scalp, especially alopecia totalis/universalis, clonality was higher than in normal scalp.

The investigators collected lesional scalp punch biopsies and peripheral blood from alopecia areata patients. This CDR3 has 16 residues. V was shortened by 6 bases and J by 0 bases, with 14 bases between the two germline ends. CDR1 is MGHDK and CDR2 is SYGVNS in the germline V gene. In the case of this clone: Its cognate antigen is unknown.

Investigators isolated RNA and reverse transcribed it into cDNA to act as the sequencing template. Assay used: immunoSEQ multiplex PCR; TCRdb lists only in-frame clones, some missing. This sample yields about 180,000 clones, of which 59% are seen a single time; roughly 15% belongs to the top ten. J is TRBJ2-2 and V is TRBV25-1; TRBD2 might be the D (6 bases). The sample in question was CD4+ T cells sorted from blood, obtained at week 0. This TCR was sampled from a human donor with alopecia areata. CDR3 sequence reads: CASSSRGGANTGELFF. In DNA, the CDR3 is TGTGCCAGCAGCTCCAGAGGAGGGGCGAACACCGGGGAGCTGTTTTTT.